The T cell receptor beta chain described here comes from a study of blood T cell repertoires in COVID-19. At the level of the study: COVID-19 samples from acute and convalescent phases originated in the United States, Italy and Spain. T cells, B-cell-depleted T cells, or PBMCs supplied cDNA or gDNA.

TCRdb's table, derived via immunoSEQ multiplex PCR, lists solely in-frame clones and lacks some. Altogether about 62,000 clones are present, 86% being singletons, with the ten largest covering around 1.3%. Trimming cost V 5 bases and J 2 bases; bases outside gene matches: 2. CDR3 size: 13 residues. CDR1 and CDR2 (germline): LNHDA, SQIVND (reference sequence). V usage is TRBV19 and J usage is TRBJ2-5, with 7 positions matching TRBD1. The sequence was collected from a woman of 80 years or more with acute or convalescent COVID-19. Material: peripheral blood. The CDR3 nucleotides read TGTGCCAGTAGTCGGGACAGACAAGAGACCCAGTACTTC. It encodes CASSRDRQETQYF.